The rows below give T cell receptor beta chains drawn from one sample of a study of identical twins. Each CDR3 protein is one row after TCRdb ran MiXCR on the 5' RACE reads. Of 250,000 to 300,000 distinct CDR3 sequences in the sample, roughly 8.7% are singletons; the top ten hold approximately 3%. The sample was also linked to a second study, of yellow fever vaccine responses in identical twins.

The sample comprised CD8+ T cells sorted from blood. Receptor source: a woman aged 18-30 years in good health. CDR3s leave out the opening cysteine and the closing phenylalanine or tryptophan. Each record gives: J gene, D gene, V gene, CDR3 protein. The D gene is left open where the match is weak.

TRBJ2-1	-	TRBV6-5	ASSYSTENEQF
TRBJ2-7	-	TRBV12-3/TRBV12-4	ASSSSIEPFEQY
TRBJ2-7	TRBD2	TRBV20-1	SAPGAGLLPHEQY
TRBJ2-3	-	TRBV11-2	ASSLVSGARTDTQY
TRBJ1-2	-	TRBV7-9	ASSLPGGHYGYT
TRBJ2-7	-	TRBV29-1	SVRFSSYEQY
TRBJ2-3	TRBD2	TRBV27	ASSSLLAGGSTDTQY
TRBJ2-3	TRBD2	TRBV9	ASSPNTGTSGGPRDTQY
TRBJ2-7	TRBD1	TRBV5-5	ASSLEGQEMDYEQY
TRBJ2-3	TRBD1	TRBV29-1	SVEPTGSRTDTQY
TRBJ2-7	TRBD1	TRBV9	ASSRDRGRYEQY
TRBJ2-2	TRBD2	TRBV4-3	ASSRERDTGELF
TRBJ2-3	TRBD2	TRBV15	ATSRAAGGKDTQY
TRBJ1-1	-	TRBV10-3	AIKKGNTEAF
TRBJ2-7	-	TRBV7-9	ASSHRDSYEQY
TRBJ2-1	TRBD1	TRBV7-8	ASSLRTGPNNEQF
TRBJ2-1	TRBD1	TRBV7-9	ASSLVPTGDNNEQF
TRBJ2-7	-	TRBV5-1	ASSSTGSVEQY
TRBJ2-1	-	TRBV5-1	AVARDGDNEQF
TRBJ2-5	TRBD1	TRBV6-2/TRBV6-3	ASRTGGRETQY
TRBJ2-5	-	TRBV28	ATLEQGISQETQY
TRBJ2-1	-	TRBV29-1	SVVDGGSYNEQF
TRBJ2-1	-	TRBV12-3/TRBV12-4	ASSFGPEQF
TRBJ2-5	-	TRBV20-1	SARDGPPRADQETQY